This TCR beta chain was captured in a study of blood T cell repertoires in COVID-19. How the authors handled the data: Amplification of reference gene primers provided the estimated nucleated cell counts. Clones were sequenced by immunoSEQ multiplex PCR, and TCRdb holds only the in-frame ones, with some missing. V, J and clone size reflect that table, while D and trimming were determined from the DNA. The table records tens of thousands of clones, about 82% of them present only once. The CDR3 consists of 13 residues. Trimming removed 3 bases from V and 5 bases from J; junction bases left unmatched: 3. The germline V gene encodes CDR1 SEHNR and CDR2 FQNEAQ (reference sequence).

Sequencing was done on a sample of peripheral blood. The TCR originated in a woman aged 60 to 75 with acute or convalescent COVID-19. The chain combines TRBV7-9 with TRBJ1-1; 7 positions agree with TRBD1. The CDR3 DNA is TGTGCCAGCAGCTTCGACAGGGTAACTGAAGCTTTCTTT. Its translation: CASSFDRVTEAFF.